This T cell receptor (beta chain) is from a study of blood T cell repertoires in COVID-19. Germline V gene lookup returns CDR1 MNHEY and CDR2 SMNVEV (reference sequence). CDR3 length equals 13 residues. Between the trimmed V and J ends, which lost 3 bases and 8 bases, there was a span of 13 bases. The protocol was immunoSEQ multiplex PCR, while the TCRdb copy is restricted to in-frame clones and leaves out a portion. This table has about 290,000 clones, around 92% appearing once. This sequence was found in a young woman with COVID-19, enrolled during active disease. Sequenced sample: peripheral blood. The rearrangement links TRBV27 to TRBJ1-2; TRBD1 might be the D (6 bases). CDR3 bases: TGTGCCAGCAGTTTCCTACAGGGTCTCGGCTACACCTTC. It specifies CASSFLQGLGYTF.